This is a list of T cell receptor beta chains from one sample in a study of blood T cells in healthy people across ages. TCRdb called the 5' RACE reads again in MiXCR, with one record for every CDR3 protein. The table records 540,000 or so distinct CDR3 sequences, approximately 30% of them present only once. The sample was blood. These receptors were taken from a woman aged 70 to 79 in good health. The CDR3 runs from the conserved cysteine through the conserved F or W. The D gene is left open where the match is weak. The size field is filled for only some rows; it gives once, few, many or a size class.

clone_size j_call d_call v_call cdr3_aa cdr3_nt
few TRBJ1-1 . TRBV29-1 CSVEGQGGTEAFF TGCAGCGTTGAAGGGCAGGGCGGAACTGAAGCTTTCTTT
few TRBJ2-5 . TRBV7-2 CASSSTTLGRETQYF TGTGCCAGCAGCTCAACGACACTAGGACGAGAGACCCAGTACTTC
. TRBJ2-5 . TRBV5-1 CASSAGRARTETQYF TGCGCCAGCAGTGCCGGAAGGGCCCGTACGGAGACCCAGTACTTC
. TRBJ1-1 . TRBV7-9 CASSHAMTVQGKTFF TGTGCCAGCAGCCACGCGATGACAGTCCAGGGTAAAACTTTCTTT
. TRBJ1-5 . TRBV12-3/TRBV12-4 CASSLSVMGQPQHF TGTGCCAGCAGTTTAAGTGTTATGGGGCAGCCCCAGCATTTT
. TRBJ1-2 . TRBV28 CASSQGRVGYTF TGTGCCAGCAGTCAGGGACGAGTTGGCTACACCTTC
few TRBJ1-2 . TRBV29-1 CSGVEGGEGYTF TGCAGCGGCGTGGAGGGCGGGGAGGGCTACACCTTC
. TRBJ2-7 TRBD1 TRBV4-2 CASSQPGQPRGEQYF TGTGCCAGCAGCCAACCGGGACAGCCACGGGGAGAGCAGTACTTC
few TRBJ1-5 . TRBV20-1 CSARGQDGFNQPQHF TGCAGTGCTAGAGGACAAGACGGGTTCAATCAGCCCCAGCATTTT
few TRBJ1-2 . TRBV27 CASMGYSSNYGYTF TGTGCCTCGATGGGATATTCCTCTAACTATGGCTACACCTTC
few TRBJ2-5 TRBD2 TRBV7-3 CASSPSRLAGNEQYF TGTGCCAGCAGCCCTTCCAGGCTAGCGGGGAATGAGCAGTACTTC
. TRBJ1-4 . TRBV18 CASSLQQGFEEKLFF TGTGCCAGCTCACTACAACAGGGATTCGAGGAAAAACTGTTTTTT
. TRBJ2-1 TRBD2 TRBV9 CASSPSGGNGEQFF TGTGCCAGCAGTCCTAGCGGGGGGAATGGTGAGCAGTTCTTC
. TRBJ2-5 . TRBV5-1 CASSWGEVQETQYF TGCGCCAGCAGCTGGGGGGAGGTACAAGAGACCCAGTACTTC
few TRBJ2-1 . TRBV20-1 CSAKKRARADNEQFF TGCAGTGCTAAGAAGCGGGCCCGGGCCGACAATGAGCAGTTCTTC
few TRBJ2-1 . TRBV6-5 CASSSALGATFF TGTGCCAGCAGTTCGGCTCTCGGAGCCACGTTCTTC
. TRBJ1-3 . TRBV11-2 CASTLFPGNTIYF TGTGCCAGCACCCTATTCCCCGGAAACACCATATATTTT
few TRBJ2-5 . TRBV11-2 CASSRGTLVGGTQYF TGTGCCAGCAGCCGCGGGACCCTAGTCGGGGGGACCCAGTACTTC
few TRBJ2-1 TRBD2 TRBV5-5 CASTSGRLAGSNEQFF TGTGCCAGCACCTCGGGGAGGCTAGCGGGGAGCAATGAGCAGTTCTTC
. TRBJ2-5 . TRBV10-3 CAISLAGANSNQETQYF TGTGCCATCAGCCTTGCAGGGGCTAATAGTAACCAAGAGACCCAGTACTTC
. TRBJ1-5 TRBD1 TRBV20-1 CSASDRDQPQHF TGCAGTGCTAGCGACAGGGATCAGCCCCAGCATTTT
few TRBJ2-3 . TRBV4-1 CASSQDSSGLSPTQYF TGCGCCAGCAGCCAAGATTCGTCAGGGTTGAGTCCCACGCAGTATTTT
. TRBJ2-7 TRBD1 TRBV20-1 CSARGTPGQGSHEQYF TGCAGTGCTAGAGGTACGCCGGGACAGGGTTCCCACGAGCAGTACTTC
once TRBJ1-3 . TRBV12-3/TRBV12-4 CASSQQGTGNTIYF TGTGCCAGCAGTCAACAGGGAACTGGAAACACCATATATTTT
. TRBJ2-7 TRBD2 TRBV7-2 CASSSSKLAGAYEQYF TGTGCCAGCAGCTCGAGTAAACTAGCGGGGGCCTACGAGCAGTACTTC
many TRBJ2-5 TRBD1 TRBV7-2 CASSGTTGGETQYF TGTGCCAGCAGCGGAACAACAGGGGGTGAGACCCAGTACTTC
. TRBJ2-3 . TRBV20-1 CSLGGRRFTDTQYF TGCAGTCTCGGCGGACGAAGATTTACAGATACGCAGTATTTT
. TRBJ2-7 TRBD1 TRBV7-9 CASSLARQGGHEQYF TGTGCCAGCAGCTTAGCACGACAGGGCGGTCACGAGCAGTACTTC
. TRBJ2-7 TRBD2 TRBV20-1 CSARDLLAGDSYEQYF TGCAGTGCTAGAGATCTCCTAGCGGGGGACTCCTACGAGCAGTACTTC
. TRBJ1-1 TRBD1 TRBV6-5 CASSRGGLDTEAFF TGTGCCAGCAGCAGGGGGGGCTTGGACACTGAAGCTTTCTTT
few TRBJ1-1 . TRBV7-3 CASSFQEGTEAFF TGTGCCAGCAGCTTTCAGGAGGGCACTGAAGCTTTCTTT
. TRBJ2-1 . TRBV7-2 CASSFGTRQFF TGTGCCAGCAGCTTCGGGACTCGTCAGTTCTTC
. TRBJ2-2 TRBD1 TRBV25-1 CASSEAPGQGGGSTGELFF TGTGCCAGCAGTGAGGCCCCAGGACAGGGCGGAGGGAGCACCGGGGAGCTGTTTTTT
. TRBJ2-5 TRBD2 TRBV4-3 CASSLSGGGRETQYF TGCGCCAGCAGCCTTAGCGGGGGAGGTCGAGAGACCCAGTACTTC
. TRBJ2-5 . TRBV7-3 CASSLRGHIQTRQGMETQYF TGTGCCAGCAGCTTAAGGGGGCATATACAGACACGTCAAGGGATGGAGACCCAGTACTTC
few TRBJ1-1 . TRBV20-1 CSASQRGEGLRNTEAFF TGCAGTGCTAGCCAGAGGGGTGAGGGGCTTAGGAACACTGAAGCTTTCTTT
. TRBJ1-6 . TRBV20-1 CSASPQLRNSPLHF TGCAGTGCTAGCCCCCAGTTGCGGAATTCACCCCTCCACTTT
. TRBJ2-2 . TRBV4-3 CASSQEVQNTGELFF TGCGCCAGCAGCCAAGAGGTGCAGAACACCGGGGAGCTGTTTTTT
. TRBJ2-7 . TRBV20-1 CSARELGGSYEQYF TGCAGTGCTAGAGAGTTGGGGGGCTCCTACGAGCAGTACTTC
. TRBJ2-7 . TRBV24-1 CAIQDGGREQYF TGTGCCATCCAGGACGGTGGACGAGAGCAGTACTTC
many TRBJ2-5 . TRBV29-1 CSVETRVQETQYF TGCAGCGTTGAAACCAGGGTACAAGAGACCCAGTACTTC
. TRBJ2-6 . TRBV4-3 CASSHRRINSGANVLTF TGCGCCAGCAGCCATCGCAGGATAAACTCTGGGGCCAACGTCCTGACTTTC
. TRBJ2-7 . TRBV7-2 CASSPGGGEGEQYF TGTGCCAGCAGCCCGGGTGGTGGAGAAGGCGAGCAGTACTTC
few TRBJ2-2 TRBD1 TRBV6-2/TRBV6-3 CAVGQVNTGELFF TGTGCCGTCGGACAGGTGAACACCGGGGAGCTGTTTTTT